One sample yielded the 17 T cell receptor beta chains listed below, sequenced in a study of cytomegalovirus exposure and HLA in healthy donors. The PCR used 60 Vbeta and 13 Jbeta primers. This table comes from immunoSEQ multiplex PCR, and its TCRdb copy is limited to in-frame clones, with some not included. The sample yields around 90,000 clones, 78% seen once. Sequenced input: PBMCs. These receptors were taken from a woman aged 40 to 55 in good health and CMV-seronegative.

This clone has a single count. The chain links TRBV27 to TRBJ1-5; D is undetermined. Germline CDR1 is MNHEY and CDR2 is SMNVEV (reference sequence). The CDR3 sequence is 12 residues long. Trimming stripped 5 bases from V and 7 bases from J, with 9 bases between. In DNA, the CDR3 is TGTGCCAGCAGTCCTGCGGGGCAGCCCCAGCATTTT. Its translation is CASSPAGQPQHF.

The CDR3 spells CAWKVRGDTQYF. The CDR3, as DNA: TGTGCCTGGAAGGTTAGGGGGGATACGCAGTATTTT. The chain is built from TRBV30 and TRBJ2-3; D is perhaps TRBD1 (6 bases). Deletions cut 4 bases from V and 6 bases from J, with 11 bases between. This CDR3 has 12 amino acids. CDR1 GTSNPN and CDR2 SVGIG come from the germline V gene (reference sequence).

In this sample, this clone turned up once. The CDR3: CATALGPGADTQYF. The CDR3 DNA is TGTGCCACCGCCCTCGGTCCGGGAGCTGATACGCAGTATTTT. The chain uses TRBV10-3 and TRBJ2-3; maybe TRBD2 (6 bases). The V gene lost 10 bases and the J gene lost 6 bases, with 20 bases spanning the gap. CDR1 and CDR2 (germline): ENHRY, SYGVKD. The CDR3 extends over 14 amino acids.

The chain employs TRBV5-1 and TRBJ2-5; the match to TRBD1 covers 7 bases. TRBJ2-7 explains the end of the DNA better; the J call may be wrong. The CDR3 totals 15 residues. Germline V lookup: CDR1 SGHRS, CDR2 YFSETQ. The CDR3: CASSLETGHSYEQYF. CDR3 in DNA: TGCGCCAGCAGCTTGGAGACAGGGCACTCCTACGAGCAGTACTTC.

The chain links TRBV9 to TRBJ2-1, with 7 bases that match TRBD1. The junction had 8 bases not matched to a gene; V was cut back by 0 bases and J by 8 bases. The germline V gene encodes CDR1 SGDLS and CDR2 YYNGEE. This CDR3 has 15 residues. The CDR3 DNA reads as TGTGCCAGCAGCGTAGGTACGAGGGGGCTCGATGAGCAGTTCTTC. Protein sequence: CASSVGTRGLDEQFF.

This chain connects TRBV9 to TRBJ2-2; 13 nucleotides line up with TRBD2. Germline lookup yields CDR1 SGDLS and CDR2 YYNGEE. The CDR3 spans 20 residues. V shed 0 bases, J shed 0 bases, and the junction held 8 bases outside the gene matches. The DNA of the CDR3 is TGTGCCAGCAGCGTAGTAGGGGGGGGACTAGCGGGACCGAACACCGGGGAGCTGTTTTTT. It translates to CASSVVGGGLAGPNTGELFF.

The chain joins TRBV6-4 to TRBJ2-1; TRBD1 agrees at 7 bases. The CDR3 consists of 14 residues. The trim removed 6 bases at V and 5 bases at J, leaving 7 bases unmatched. Germline V gene data show CDR1 as MRHNA and CDR2 as SNTAGT. The CDR3 nucleotides are TGTGCCAGCAGAGTTGGGACAGATAACAATGAGCAGTTCTTC. The encoded protein is CASRVGTDNNEQFF.

This chain uses TRBV10-2 with TRBJ1-5, with 8 bases lining up with TRBD1. Germline lookup yields CDR1 WSHSY and CDR2 SAAADI. With 4 bases clipped from V and 4 bases from J, the junction kept 0 bases outside the gene matches. This CDR3 has 13 residues. The DNA of the CDR3 is TGCGCCAGCAGTGGGACAGGGAATCAGCCCCAGCATTTT. Translated: CASSGTGNQPQHF.

The V call is TRBV28, the J call TRBJ1-5, with D perhaps TRBD1 (6 bases). V lost 3 bases and J 2 bases, leaving 14 bases between the germline ends. This CDR3 is built from 16 residues. CDR1 and CDR2 from the germline V gene are MDHEN and SYDVKM. CDR3 residues: CASSLELAGGNQPQHF. The CDR3, as DNA: TGTGCCAGCAGTTTGGAATTGGCAGGGGGCAATCAGCCCCAGCATTTT.

The table lists this clone with a few counts. The chain employs TRBV5-1 and TRBJ1-1; D not resolved. Germline CDR1 SGHRS, CDR2 YFSETQ. Trimming shortened V by 0 bases and J by 4 bases, and 10 bases separated the two germline ends. The CDR3 totals 14 residues. The CDR3 sequence: CASSLVAGSTEAFF. DNA of the CDR3: TGCGCCAGCAGCTTGGTTGCAGGAAGCACTGAAGCTTTCTTT.

This chain uses TRBV7-2 with TRBJ2-3, with TRBD2 matching over 8 bases. This CDR3 spans 14 amino acids. The trim removed 5 bases at V and 4 bases at J, leaving 5 bases unmatched. Per germline, CDR1 SGHTA and CDR2 FQGNSA. The CDR3 reads CASSRDGRADTQYF. CDR3 nucleotides: TGTGCCAGCAGCCGAGACGGGAGGGCAGATACGCAGTATTTT.

The V call is TRBV29-1, the J call TRBJ2-7, with D perhaps matching TRBD1 (7 bases). Germline lookup yields CDR1 SQVTM and CDR2 ANQGSEA. CDR3 size: 15 residues. Trimming left V 6 bases short and J 3 bases short, with 21 bases between. CDR3 coding DNA: TGCAGCGTCGATCGGGGTTGGCAGGGGGGCTACGAGCAGTACTTC. Translation gives CSVDRGWQGGYEQYF.

The V call is TRBV18, the J call TRBJ1-5; tentatively, D is TRBD1 (5 bases). CDR3 length: 13 amino acids. Germline CDR1 KGHSH, CDR2 LQKENI. V shed 6 bases and J shed 2 bases, with 8 bases lying between them. The CDR3: CASSKGGNQPQHF. The CDR3 DNA reads as TGTGCCAGCTCGAAAGGGGGCAATCAGCCCCAGCATTTT. Variable domain in full (rest from reference TRBV18 and TRBJ1-5): NAGVMQNPRHLVRRRGQEARLRCSPMKGHSHVYWYRQLPEEGLKFMVYLQKENIIDESGMPKERFSAEFPKEGPSILRIQQVVRGDSAAYFCASSKGGNQPQHFGDGTRLSIL.

This chain connects TRBV7-9 to TRBJ1-5; tentative D call: TRBD1 (5 bases). The V gene's germline CDR1 is SEHNR and CDR2 FQNEAQ (reference sequence). CDR3 length: 15 residues. With 5 bases removed from V and 2 bases from J, the gap between germline ends came to 13 bases. The DNA for the CDR3 is TGTGCCAGCAGCACCTCCGGGGGAGGCAATCAGCCCCAGCATTTT. This codes for CASSTSGGGNQPQHF.

This chain links TRBV13 with TRBJ1-3; D gene ambiguous. The CDR3 runs to 13 residues. V was shortened by 2 bases and J by 5 bases, with 7 bases between the two germline ends. CDR1 PRHDT and CDR2 FYEKMQ come from the germline V gene (reference sequence). CDR3 residues: CASSLTERNTIYF. In DNA form, the CDR3 reads TGTGCCAGCAGCTTAACCGAGAGAAACACCATATATTTT.

V and J are TRBV15 and TRBJ2-5; weak D call: TRBD2 (5 bases). Germline-derived CDR1 and CDR2 are LNHNV and YYDKDF (reference sequence). The CDR3 is 17 residues long. The V and J ends lost 0 bases and 3 bases respectively, with 17 bases between them. The CDR3 sequence is CATSRDLGLGEKETQYF. The DNA for the CDR3 is TGTGCCACCAGCAGAGATTTAGGACTCGGCGAGAAAGAGACCCAGTACTTC.

The V call is TRBV27, the J call TRBJ2-1; 10 bases match TRBD2. V lost 6 bases to trimming and J lost 8 bases; unmatched junction nucleotides: 7. Germline V gene lookup returns CDR1 MNHEY and CDR2 SMNVEV (reference sequence). The CDR3 covers 14 residues. In nucleotides, the CDR3 is TGTGCCAGCAGGGCCTCTAGCGGGAGAGATGAGCAGTTCTTC. Translation gives CASRASSGRDEQFF.